This TCR beta chain was captured by sequencing in a study of vaccination effects on CD4 cells after COVID-19. Overall study findings and caveats: Limitations: small convalescent group and missing early post-infection timepoints. Clones induced by infection and by vaccine showed marked clonal contraction late after vaccination. Healthy vaccine recipients' vaccine-induced clones were almost all SARS-CoV-2 mono-reactive.

Trimming left V 3 bases short and J 6 bases short, with 12 bases between. Germline V lookup: CDR1 MDHEN, CDR2 SYDVKM. This CDR3 is 14 amino acids long. In the ViraFEST assay, antigen-specific CD4+ clonotypes were identified by expansion after peptide-pool stimulation. Following a roughly 9-day culture, CD4+ T cells were purified. In the vaccine recipients, nucleocapsid antibodies were negative and there was no prior SARS-CoV-2 infection. The authors replaced half the medium with IL-2 medium on days 3 and 7. Generated by immunoSEQ multiplex PCR, the TCRdb table keeps only in-frame clones and is missing some. The sample contains about 73,000 clones, approximately 72% of which appear only once. About this clone itself: Its cognate antigen is unknown.

The sample was CD4+ T cells from PBMCs cultured with HCoV-NL63 spike peptides, taken before COVID-19 vaccination. The chain recombines TRBV28 with TRBJ2-1, with D hard to call. The sequence came from a human donor who received a COVID-19 vaccine. CDR3 loop: CASSLFGPGNEQFF. The CDR3, as DNA: TGTGCCAGCAGTTTGTTCGGGCCCGGCAATGAGCAGTTCTTC.